Below, one T cell receptor (beta chain) is given with its context. The target antigen is unknown. The donors were all healthy and Caucasian. This CDR3 is built from 14 residues. With V trimmed by 8 bases and J by 6 bases, 5 bases remained unmatched. Germline assignment: CDR1 WNHNN and CDR2 SYGVQD (reference sequence). The sample originates from a study of identical twins. Overall study findings and caveats: Sequences that were beta out-of-frame showed weaker excess twin sharing. Invariant MAIT and iNKT cells are populations that could partly confound zero-insertion analyses.

MiXCR was run by TCRdb on the 5' RACE reads, yielding one entry per CDR3 protein. The sample consists of about 890,000 distinct CDR3 sequences, over 9% of them appearing once. The same sample was also studied in work on yellow fever vaccine responses in identical twins.

The sequenced sample was PBMCs. This TCR was sampled from a woman aged 18-29 years in good health. V gene TRBV10-1 combines with J gene TRBJ2-3; 13 nucleotides match TRBD2. In nucleotides, the CDR3 is TGCGCCAGCGGACTAGCGGGAGCGTCGGATACGCAGTATTTT. Its translation: CASGLAGASDTQYF.